One sample yielded the 15 T cell receptor beta chains listed below, sequenced in a study of T cells after yellow fever vaccination. TCRdb processed the 5' RACE reads anew with MiXCR; each CDR3 protein has one entry. The sample holds a few hundred thousand distinct CDR3 sequences, 3% to 4.5% seen once. The starting material was PBMCs, obtained 5 days after the yellow fever booster vaccination. The receptors come from a young man who received the YFV17D yellow fever vaccine.

This clonotype was observed a few times. V gene TRBV4-2 combines with J gene TRBJ2-5, with D tentatively TRBD2 (7 bases). The CDR3 has 15 amino acids. The germline V gene has CDR1 LGHNA and CDR2 YNFKEQ. The V and J ends lost 3 bases and 5 bases respectively, with 16 bases between them. The CDR3 spells CASSQRGGKEETQYF. CDR3 in DNA: TGTGCCAGCAGCCAGAGGGGGGGGAAGGAGGAGACCCAGTACTTC.

The rearrangement links TRBV3-1 to TRBJ1-1; D call uncertain. The CDR3 loop spans 13 amino acids. V gave up 1 base and J gave up 5 bases, with 8 bases separating them. Germline CDR1 reads LGHDT; CDR2 reads YNNKEL (reference sequence). In DNA, the CDR3 is TGTGCCAGCAGCCAAGGTTCGAGGACTGAAGCTTTCTTT. Protein product: CASSQGSRTEAFF.

This clonotype occurred once. It is likely a read error, because the conserved phenylalanine at the end of the CDR3 is missing. The chain employs TRBV6-2 or TRBV6-3 and TRBJ2-3, with D unclear. This CDR3 comprises 14 residues. Germline CDR1 is MNHEY and CDR2 is SVGEGT. The CDR3 nucleotides read TGTTCCAGCAGTTATTGGGGTAGCACAGATACGCAGTATATT. Its translation: CSSSYWGSTDTQYI.

This clonotype was counted a few times. CDR3 in amino acids: CASSPNPETQYF. CDR3 in DNA: TGTGCCAGCAGCCCAAATCCGGAGACCCAGTACTTC. The chain has TRBV7-8 and TRBJ2-5, with D unresolved. Germline CDR1 and CDR2: SGHVS and FQNEAQ. This CDR3 contains 12 residues. V was clipped by 5 bases and J by 5 bases, with 9 bases between them.

The table lists this clonotype with many counts. The chain recombines TRBV4-1 with TRBJ1-2, with D unclear. The V and J ends lost 1 base and 4 bases respectively, with 10 bases between them. Looked up from germline, CDR1 is MGHRA and CDR2 is YSYEKL. The CDR3 contains 14 residues. For the CDR3, the DNA is TGCGCCAGCAGCCAAGCGGAGTTCAGCTATGGCTACACCTTC. This sequence encodes CASSQAEFSYGYTF.

This clonotype was seen ten or more times. The V call is TRBV20-1, the J call TRBJ2-5, with 8 bases identical to TRBD2. Germline V CDR1 and CDR2: DFQATT, SNEGSKA (reference sequence). Trimming removed 5 bases from V and 5 bases from J; junction bases left unmatched: 7. This CDR3 region has 13 residues. CDR3 in DNA: TGCAGTGCTGGCGGGACTAGGAGGGAGACCCAGTACTTC. As protein: CSAGGTRRETQYF.

This clonotype was seen a few times. The CDR3 DNA reads TGTGCCAGTAGTATTTCGGGGACTAGCGGGGGGGCCTATGGGAACAATGAGCAGTTCTTC. Amino acid sequence: CASSISGTSGGAYGNNEQFF. The chain combines TRBV19 with TRBJ2-1, with 16 positions matching TRBD2. The V gene end was trimmed by 3 bases and the J gene end by 5 bases; junction bases not matched to a gene: 13. Germline V gene data show CDR1 as LNHDA and CDR2 as SQIVND (reference sequence). The CDR3 sequence is 20 residues long.

This clonotype was detected ten times or more. V gene TRBV7-2 combines with J gene TRBJ2-7; 11 nucleotides align to TRBD1. V dropped 5 bases and J dropped 4; count of bases not matched to a gene: 4. The CDR3 runs 14 residues. Germline CDR1 reads SGHTA; CDR2 reads FQGNSA. CDR3 DNA: TGTGCCAGCAGCGGGGGGACAGGGGGGTACGAGCAGTACTTC. It encodes CASSGGTGGYEQYF.

This clonotype was seen at least ten times. The chain joins TRBV7-2 to TRBJ2-1; 8 bases are a match to TRBD2. Germline lookup yields CDR1 SGHTA and CDR2 FQGNSA. V was pared by 0 bases and J by 6 bases, with 7 bases of the junction left unmatched. This CDR3 has 16 amino acids. The CDR3 nucleotides read TGTGCCAGCAGCTTAGCGACTAGCGTGGCTGGCAATGAGCAGTTCTTC. Protein: CASSLATSVAGNEQFF. Drawing the rest from reference TRBV7-2 and TRBJ2-1, the complete variable domain is GAGVSQSPSNKVTEKGKDVELRCDPISGHTALYWYRQSLGQGLEFLIYFQGNSAPDKSGLPSDRFSAERTGGSVSTLTIQRTQQEDSAVYLCASSLATSVAGNEQFFGPGTRLTVL.

This clonotype was detected only a few times. This chain uses TRBV7-2 with TRBJ2-5, with a tentative D call TRBD2 (6 bases). V was clipped by 5 bases and J by 4 bases, with 14 bases between them. Germline assignment: CDR1 SGHTA and CDR2 FQGNSA. CDR3 length: 14 residues. The CDR3 bases are TGTGCCAGCAGCCAAAACCAGGGAGGAGAGACCCAGTACTTC. It codes for CASSQNQGGETQYF.

The rearrangement joins TRBV7-3 to TRBJ2-3; maybe TRBD1 (7 bases). This CDR3 spans 15 amino acids. The germline V gene has CDR1 SGHTA and CDR2 FQGTGA. V gave up 2 bases and J gave up 1 base, with 10 bases separating them. The CDR3 region is CASSLGGTGTDTQYF. CDR3 DNA sequence: TGTGCCAGCAGCTTAGGCGGGACAGGCACAGATACGCAGTATTTT.

This clonotype showed up many times. Sequence at one end of the junction differs from germline and may be a read error. The genes are TRBV7-3 and TRBJ1-1; D gene ambiguous. CDR1 is SGHTA and CDR2 is FQGTGA in the germline V gene. The CDR3 covers 13 residues. CDR3: CASSLTLNTEAFF. The CDR3 DNA reads as TGCGCCAGCAGCTTGACTCTTAACACTGAAGCTTTCTTT.

This clonotype was counted only a few times. This chain connects TRBV20-1 to TRBJ2-3, with 12 bases fitting TRBD2. This CDR3 has 12 residues. Germline V CDR1 and CDR2: DFQATT, SNEGSKA (reference sequence). V lost 3 bases and J lost 9; bases outside the gene matches: 1. The DNA for the CDR3 is TGCAGTGCTAGGGGACTAGCGGGCACGCAGTATTTT. Its protein product is CSARGLAGTQYF.

The table lists this clonotype with many counts. The chain couples TRBV27 to TRBJ1-1; 7 bases align to TRBD1. In germline, CDR1 is MNHEY, CDR2 SMNVEV (reference sequence). The ends lost 5 bases at V and 0 bases at J; junction bases unmatched: 6. The CDR3 has 15 residues. For the CDR3, the DNA is TGTGCCAGCAGTCCTAAACAGGGGATGAACACTGAAGCTTTCTTT. Amino acid sequence: CASSPKQGMNTEAFF.

In its sample, this clonotype was seen many times. The chain employs TRBV7-2 and TRBJ1-5; no firm D call. CDR1 and CDR2 (germline): SGHTA, FQGNSA. CDR3 length equals 12 residues. V was cut by 3 bases and J by 7 bases, with 7 bases left in between. DNA for the CDR3: TGTGCCAGCAGCTTTGAGGAGCAGCCCCAGCATTTT. As protein: CASSFEEQPQHF.